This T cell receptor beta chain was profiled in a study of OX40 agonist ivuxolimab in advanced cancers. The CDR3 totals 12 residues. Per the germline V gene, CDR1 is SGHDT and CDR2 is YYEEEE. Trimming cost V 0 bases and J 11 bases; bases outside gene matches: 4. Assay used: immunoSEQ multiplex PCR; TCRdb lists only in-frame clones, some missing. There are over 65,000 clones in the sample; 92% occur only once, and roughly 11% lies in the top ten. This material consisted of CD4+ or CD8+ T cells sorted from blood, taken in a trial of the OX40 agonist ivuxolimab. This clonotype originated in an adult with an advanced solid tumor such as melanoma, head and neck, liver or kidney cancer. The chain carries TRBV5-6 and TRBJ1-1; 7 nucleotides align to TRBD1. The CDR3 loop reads CASSLGQGVAFF. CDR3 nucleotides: TGTGCCAGCAGCTTGGGACAGGGTGTCGCTTTCTTT.